This entry features one T cell receptor (beta chain) sequence. Profiling relied on immunoSEQ multiplex PCR, and the TCRdb table lists in-frame clones only, not all of them. The profile shows about 73,000 clones, approximately 90% of them singletons. This sample is part of a study of OX40 agonist ivuxolimab in advanced cancers. This CDR3 spans 14 amino acids. Germline-derived CDR1 and CDR2 are GTSNPN and SVGIG (reference sequence). V was cut by 0 bases and J by 8 bases, with 15 bases left in between. Individuals having autoimmune disease history or systemic immunosuppression were not enrolled. The input for sequencing was CD4+ or CD8+ T cells sorted from blood, taken in a trial of the OX40 agonist ivuxolimab. The chain has TRBV30 and TRBJ2-3; a weak D match, TRBD1 (6 bases). This sequence was found in an adult with an advanced solid tumor such as melanoma, head and neck, liver or kidney cancer. For the CDR3, the DNA is TGTGCCTGGAGTGTAACGGGACAAGCCTCTACGCAGTATTTT. It encodes CAWSVTGQASTQYF.